A single sample gave rise to the 19 T cell receptor beta chains below, sequenced in a study of long-term antiretroviral therapy in people with HIV. Run at survey level, the immunoSEQ assay was version v3.0. Assay: immunoSEQ multiplex PCR; the TCRdb copy retains only in-frame clones and omits some. The sample yields 25,000 to 35,000 clones, 97% seen once. The sample consisted of unsorted PBMCs, taken 6.9 years after starting antiretroviral therapy. Receptors originate from a man aged 25-45 years with HIV.

The J gene is TRBJ2-2, the V gene TRBV13; TRBD1 matches at 11 bases. The V gene's germline CDR1 is PRHDT and CDR2 FYEKMQ (reference sequence). The V segment lost 5 bases and the J segment 5 bases; nucleotides outside the gene matches: 10. This CDR3 is 17 amino acids long. CDR3 sequence (DNA): TGTGCCAGCAGCGCCAAACGGACAGGGGGCGCGACCGGGGAGCTGTTTTTT. As protein: CASSAKRTGGATGELFF.

The J gene is TRBJ2-5, the V gene TRBV4-2; TRBD2 matches 7 bases. The CDR3 is 14 residues long. The V segment lost 0 bases and the J segment 5 bases; nucleotides outside the gene matches: 3. The germline CDR1 and CDR2 sequences are LGHNA and YNFKEQ. CDR3 sequence (DNA): TGTGCCAGCAGCCAAGACCTAGCGGTTGAGACCCAGTACTTC. The encoded protein is CASSQDLAVETQYF.

V usage is TRBV10-3 and J usage is TRBJ2-1; 8 nucleotides agree with TRBD1. Germline V gene data show CDR1 as ENHRY and CDR2 as SYGVKD. J was trimmed by 7 bases and V by 3 bases; bases with no gene match: 5. The CDR3 consists of 14 residues. The CDR3 sequence is CAISDIQGANEQFF. In DNA form, the CDR3 reads TGTGCCATCAGTGATATTCAGGGGGCGAATGAGCAGTTCTTC.

The chain joins TRBV7-2 to TRBJ2-7; no firm D call. This CDR3 is built from 15 residues. CDR1 SGHTA and CDR2 FQGNSA come from the germline V gene. Trimming shortened V by 4 bases and J by 3 bases, and 16 bases separated the two germline ends. The CDR3: CASSSPDVPNYEQYF. The CDR3, as DNA: TGTGCCAGCAGCTCCCCGGACGTACCCAACTACGAGCAGTACTTC.

The chain recombines TRBV6-5 with TRBJ2-7; D not certain. Per germline, CDR1 MNHEY and CDR2 SVGAGI. The CDR3 covers 15 residues. Trimming stripped 9 bases from V and 0 bases from J, with 18 bases between. CDR3 sequence: CASKVGAFSSYEQYF. The CDR3 coding sequence is TGTGCCAGTAAAGTGGGTGCCTTCTCCTCCTACGAGCAGTACTTC.

This clone has only one observation. The rearrangement links TRBV29-1 to TRBJ2-3; TRBD2 matches at 8 bases. CDR1 is SQVTM, CDR2 ANQGSEA, per germline. This CDR3 region has 13 residues. The ends lost 5 bases at V and 6 bases at J; junction bases unmatched: 7. DNA of the CDR3: TGCAGCGTTCGAGCCGGACTAGCCGATACGCAGTATTTT. Its translation: CSVRAGLADTQYF.

J is TRBJ2-7 and V is TRBV15; the D is unclear. The V and J ends lost 4 bases and 3 bases respectively, with 10 bases between them. The V gene's germline CDR1 is LNHNV and CDR2 YYDKDF (reference sequence). The CDR3 has 13 residues. The CDR3 nucleotides are TGTGCCACCAGCACCGACGGCCTCTACGAGCAGTACTTC. Residues: CATSTDGLYEQYF.

V usage is TRBV2 and J usage is TRBJ1-4, with D uncertain. With 6 bases removed from V and 4 bases from J, the gap between germline ends came to 12 bases. The V gene's germline CDR1 is SNHLY and CDR2 FYNNEI. This CDR3 is built from 14 residues. The CDR3 nucleotides read TGTGCCAGCAGCTCAATGTGGAGTAATGAAAAACTGTTTTTT. Protein sequence: CASSSMWSNEKLFF.

This chain links TRBV13 with TRBJ1-1; D not certain. This CDR3 is built from 13 residues. In germline, CDR1 is PRHDT, CDR2 FYEKMQ (reference sequence). Between the trimmed V and J ends, which lost 0 bases and 3 bases, there was a span of 5 bases. CDR3 amino acids: CASSLGSYTEAFF. In DNA form, the CDR3 reads TGTGCCAGCAGCTTAGGTAGTTACACTGAAGCTTTCTTT.

The genes are TRBV4-1 and TRBJ1-1, with TRBD1 matching 8 bases. This CDR3 region has 14 residues. Germline V gene lookup returns CDR1 MGHRA and CDR2 YSYEKL. V was pared by 4 bases and J by 1 base, with 2 bases of the junction left unmatched. Written as DNA, the CDR3 is TGCGCCAGCAGCCGCGGACAGGGGAACACTGAAGCTTTCTTT. This encodes CASSRGQGNTEAFF.

The V call is TRBV9, the J call TRBJ2-2, with D maybe TRBD2 (6 bases). The CDR3 spans 16 residues. Deletions cut 0 bases from V and 0 bases from J, with 9 bases between. From germline, CDR1 is SGDLS and CDR2 YYNGEE. CDR3 nucleotides: TGTGCCAGCAGCGTAGTGGCTAGCGCGAACACCGGGGAGCTGTTTTTT. Amino acid sequence: CASSVVASANTGELFF.

The chain is built from TRBV19 and TRBJ2-3; the match to TRBD1 covers 7 bases. Losses at the gene ends were 3 bases for V and 6 bases for J; bases not matched to a gene: 9. Germline lookup yields CDR1 LNHDA and CDR2 SQIVND (reference sequence). The CDR3 loop spans 15 amino acids. In nucleotides, the CDR3 is TGTGCCAGTAGTATTCGGGACAGAGGCGAGGATACGCAGTATTTT. Translation: CASSIRDRGEDTQYF.

This chain joins TRBV5-1 and TRBJ2-5; 13 positions match TRBD2. Germline V CDR1 and CDR2: SGHRS, YFSETQ. CDR3 length: 16 amino acids. Germline trimming cut 3 bases from V and 3 bases from J; bases unmatched to any gene: 5. The chain's CDR3 is CASSSHTSGGEETQYF. CDR3 coding DNA: TGCGCCAGCAGCTCACACACTAGCGGGGGGGAAGAGACCCAGTACTTC. The full variable domain, with the rest looked up from reference TRBV5-1 and TRBJ2-5, is KAGVTQTPRYLIKTRGQQVTLSCSPISGHRSVSWYQQTPGQGLQFLFEYFSETQRNKGNFPGRFSGRQFSNSRSEMNVSTLELGDSALYLCASSSHTSGGEETQYFGPGTRLLVL.

V usage is TRBV5-1 and J usage is TRBJ2-3, with TRBD2 matching over 8 bases. CDR1 is SGHRS, CDR2 YFSETQ, per germline. V trimming: 0 bases; J trimming: 0 bases; junction bases outside the gene matches: 0. The CDR3 runs to 15 residues. The CDR3 region is CASSLGLASTDTQYF. CDR3 DNA: TGCGCCAGCAGCTTGGGACTAGCGAGCACAGATACGCAGTATTTT.

The count of this clone is one. The CDR3 coding sequence is TGTGCCAGCAGTCAGGGATCCCGGCGAAATGAGCAGTTCTTC. Translating gives CASSQGSRRNEQFF. The J gene is TRBJ2-1, the V gene TRBV6-5, with a weak D call TRBD1 (5 bases). The CDR3 length is 14 residues. Between the trimmed V and J ends, which lost 5 bases and 7 bases, there was a span of 15 bases. Germline V gene lookup returns CDR1 MNHEY and CDR2 SVGAGI.

This clone has only one observation. The chain recombines TRBV5-4 with TRBJ2-1, with 8 bases that match TRBD2. Trimming took 4 bases from V and 9 from J; bases not matched to a gene: 0. CDR1 is SGHNT and CDR2 is YYREEE in the germline V gene (reference sequence). This CDR3 is built from 11 residues. CDR3 region: CASSRGGEQFF. For the CDR3, the DNA is TGTGCCAGCAGCCGGGGGGGTGAGCAGTTCTTC.

CDR3: CASSRRSLRGDYGYTF. CDR3 sequence (DNA): TGTGCCAGCAGCAGACGCTCTTTAAGGGGGGACTATGGCTACACCTTC. V gene TRBV7-2 combines with J gene TRBJ1-2, with D possibly TRBD1 on 6 matching bases. The CDR3 covers 16 residues. The V gene lost 5 bases and the J gene lost 3 bases, with 19 bases spanning the gap. From germline, CDR1 is SGHTA and CDR2 FQGNSA.

This CDR3 is CASSLGGITGELFF. CDR3 sequence (DNA): TGTGCCAGCAGCTTAGGCGGGATCACCGGGGAGCTGTTTTTT. This rearrangement joins TRBV11-3 to TRBJ2-2, with D perhaps matching TRBD2 (6 bases). The V and J ends lost 1 base and 4 bases respectively, with 7 bases between them. The CDR3 loop spans 14 amino acids. Germline loops: CDR1 SGHNT, CDR2 YENEEA.

The V call is TRBV10-3, the J call TRBJ2-7; maybe TRBD1 (6 bases). The germline V gene encodes CDR1 ENHRY and CDR2 SYGVKD. Trimming removed 5 bases at V and 2 bases at J, with 10 bases between. This CDR3 has 13 residues. The CDR3: CAISFGQPYEQYF. The CDR3, as DNA: TGTGCCATCAGTTTCGGACAGCCCTACGAGCAGTACTTC.